This TCR beta chain was found in a study of T cells in Graves' hyperthyroidism and ophthalmopathy. General study results and limits: Blood samples included most of the expanded thyroid clonotypes exceeding 0.001. The model identified upcoming ophthalmopathy a median approximately seven months ahead of onset.

There are many counts of this clonotype. No antigen is known for it. Amplification of TCR beta CDR3 regions used RNA as the template. Researchers ran a first-round RT-PCR on the TCR CDR3 using the HTBI primer set. TCRdb reprocessed the multiplex PCR reads via MiXCR and lists one record per CDR3 protein. Of 550,000 to 650,000 distinct CDR3 sequences listed, approximately 14% are singletons. This blood was taken when hyperthyroidism was first diagnosed, before any ophthalmopathy symptoms existed. The CDR3 has 13 amino acids. V lost 2 bases to trimming and J lost 3 bases, with 7 bases between them. Germline loops: CDR1 MNHEY, CDR2 SVGEGT.

The V gene is TRBV6-2 or TRBV6-3, the J gene TRBJ1-2, with no clear D. This clonotype was sampled from a woman aged 30 to 39 with Graves' hyperthyroidism that later progressed to Graves' ophthalmopathy. The sequenced material came from blood. CDR3 bases: TGTGCCAGCAGTTACGGCAACTACTATGGCTACACCTTC. Protein: CASSYGNYYGYTF.